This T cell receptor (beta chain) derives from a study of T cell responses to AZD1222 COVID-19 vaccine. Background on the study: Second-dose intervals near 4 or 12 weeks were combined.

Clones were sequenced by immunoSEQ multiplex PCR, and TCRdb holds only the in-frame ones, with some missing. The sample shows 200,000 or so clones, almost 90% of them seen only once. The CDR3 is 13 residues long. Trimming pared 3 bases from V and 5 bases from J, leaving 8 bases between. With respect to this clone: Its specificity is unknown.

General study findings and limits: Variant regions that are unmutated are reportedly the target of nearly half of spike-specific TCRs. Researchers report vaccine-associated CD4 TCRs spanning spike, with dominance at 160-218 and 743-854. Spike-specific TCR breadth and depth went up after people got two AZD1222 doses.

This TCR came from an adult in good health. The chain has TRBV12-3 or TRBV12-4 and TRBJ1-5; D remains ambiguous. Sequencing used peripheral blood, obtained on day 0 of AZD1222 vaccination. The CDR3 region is CASSFRGYQPQHF. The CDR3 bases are TGTGCCAGCAGTTTTCGGGGTTATCAGCCCCAGCATTTT.